The 18 T cell receptor beta chains presented below share a single source sample, sequenced in a study of Graves' ophthalmopathy and Graves' hyperthyroidism. Amplified material comprised TCR beta CDR3 regions derived from RNA transcripts. First-round RT-PCR with HTBI primers preceded a second-round multiplex PCR. TCRdb reprocessed the multiplex PCR reads with MiXCR, giving one entry per CDR3 protein. The table lists 200,000 to 250,000 distinct CDR3 sequences, roughly 29% of them singletons. Sequenced input: peripheral blood. Receptors originate from a man between 50 and 59 years old with Graves' ophthalmopathy.

This clonotype was detected ten times or more. The gene calls are TRBV30 and TRBJ1-2, with 7 bases fitting TRBD1. The CDR3 has 13 residues. V was clipped by 3 bases and J by 4 bases; unmatched bases: 5. The germline gives CDR1 GTSNPN, CDR2 SVGIG (reference sequence). CDR3 DNA: TGTGCCTGGAGGCCAGGGGGGCCCTATGGCTACACCTTC. Translating it yields CAWRPGGPYGYTF.

The sample holds one count of this clonotype. The chain carries TRBV29-1 and TRBJ1-1, with TRBD1 matching 7 bases. Trimming cost V 5 bases and J 2 bases; bases outside gene matches: 8. The CDR3 sequence is 14 residues long. Per the germline V gene, CDR1 is SQVTM and CDR2 is ANQGSEA. The CDR3 coding sequence is TGCAGCGTTTCTCGTGGGACAGACAACACTGAAGCTTTCTTT. It specifies CSVSRGTDNTEAFF.

This clonotype has a count of ten or more. This chain connects TRBV4-3 to TRBJ2-5; D gene uncertain. Germline V gene data show CDR1 as LGHNA and CDR2 as YSLEER. V gave up 0 bases and J gave up 1 base, with 6 bases separating them. This CDR3 is 14 amino acids long. In DNA, the CDR3 is TGCGCCAGCAGCCAAGATCCCTTCCAAGAGACCCAGTACTTC. It translates to CASSQDPFQETQYF.

There are many counts of this clonotype. The chain links TRBV5-1 to TRBJ2-7, with 8 bases fitting TRBD1. The J segment lost 3 bases and the V segment lost 5 bases, leaving 10 bases of the junction unmatched. The CDR3 covers 15 residues. Germline loops: CDR1 SGHRS, CDR2 YFSETQ. CDR3 region: CASSSPGQAHYEQYF. CDR3 in DNA: TGCGCCAGCAGTTCACCGGGACAGGCTCACTACGAGCAGTACTTC.

J is TRBJ1-2 and V is TRBV7-2; TRBD1 is a possible D gene (5 bases). Trimming stripped 2 bases from V and 6 bases from J, with 10 bases between. CDR3 length: 13 amino acids. Germline V gene sequence: CDR1 SGHTA, CDR2 FQGNSA. The chain's CDR3 is CASSLQGWDGYTF. The CDR3 bases are TGTGCCAGCAGCTTACAGGGCTGGGATGGCTACACCTTC.

This chain links TRBV6-1 with TRBJ2-2; TRBD2 aligns across 7 bases. This CDR3 is built from 15 residues. The J segment lost 2 bases and the V segment lost 6 bases, leaving 6 bases of the junction unmatched. The germline V gene has CDR1 MNHNS and CDR2 SASEGT. The CDR3 region has the DNA TGTGCCAGCAGCCAACGACTAGCCAACACCGGGGAGCTGTTTTTT. Residues: CASSQRLANTGELFF.

The V and J genes are TRBV20-1 and TRBJ1-1; no definite D call. The CDR3 has 14 residues. Trimming cost V 1 base and J 1 base, with 10 bases left between them. Germline V lookup: CDR1 DFQATT, CDR2 SNEGSKA (reference sequence). CDR3 sequence reads: CSARGLTGNTEAFF. The CDR3 DNA reads TGCAGTGCTAGAGGATTAACGGGGAACACTGAAGCTTTCTTT.

This clonotype showed up many times. The gene calls are TRBV29-1 and TRBJ2-7; 13 bases line up with TRBD2. Germline assignment: CDR1 SQVTM and CDR2 ANQGSEA. V shed 4 bases, J shed 5 bases, and the junction held 2 bases outside the gene matches. This CDR3 spans 13 amino acids. CDR3 sequence reads: CSVAGLAGDEQYF. The CDR3 nucleotides are TGCAGCGTTGCTGGACTAGCGGGAGACGAGCAGTACTTC.

This clonotype was seen many times. The chain uses TRBV6-1 and TRBJ2-7, with TRBD1 identical over 7 bases. The CDR3 consists of 12 residues. Trimming cost V 10 bases and J 5 bases; bases outside gene matches: 8. CDR1 MNHNS and CDR2 SASEGT come from the germline V gene. As DNA, the CDR3 is TGTGCCACCGGACAGGCTCCGGACGAGCAGTACTTC. Translated, it gives CATGQAPDEQYF.

This clonotype has a count of ten or more. The J gene is TRBJ2-6, the V gene TRBV19, with TRBD1 matching 9 bases. The junction had 2 bases not matched to a gene; V was cut back by 4 bases and J by 1 base. The CDR3 sequence is 16 residues long. Germline CDR1 reads LNHDA; CDR2 reads SQIVND (reference sequence). CDR3 coding DNA: TGTGCCAGTAGTACGGACAGGGGATCTGGGGCCAACGTCCTGACTTTC. Translating it yields CASSTDRGSGANVLTF.

This clonotype showed up many times. The chain links TRBV19 to TRBJ2-2; TRBD1 might be the D (5 bases). With 5 bases removed from V and 4 bases from J, the gap between germline ends came to 11 bases. Germline V gives CDR1 LNHDA, CDR2 SQIVND (reference sequence). The CDR3 extends over 14 amino acids. The CDR3 protein is CASSPGWSTGELFF. In DNA, the CDR3 is TGTGCCAGTAGTCCAGGGTGGAGCACCGGGGAGCTGTTTTTT.

This clonotype was seen many times. J is TRBJ2-5 and V is TRBV6-2 or TRBV6-3; D possibly corresponds to TRBD2 (6 bases). The V end was cut by 4 bases, the J end by 5 bases, with 14 bases between. The germline CDR1 and CDR2 sequences are MNHEY and SVGEGT. The CDR3 totals 14 residues. The CDR3 DNA reads as TGTGCCAGCAGTTGGACTGGACTACCGGAGACCCAGTACTTC. As protein: CASSWTGLPETQYF.

The rearrangement links TRBV12-3 or TRBV12-4 to TRBJ1-2; maybe TRBD1 (6 bases). Between the trimmed V and J ends, which lost 2 bases and 5 bases, there was a span of 9 bases. There are 13 residues in the CDR3. In nucleotides, the CDR3 is TGTGCCAGCAGTTTATTAGGACAGTATGGCTACACCTTC. It is translated as CASSLLGQYGYTF.

This clonotype was found many times. V usage is TRBV30 and J usage is TRBJ2-4; 7 bases fit TRBD2. V lost 7 bases, J lost 4 bases, and 7 bases stayed unmatched. The germline CDR1 and CDR2 sequences are GTSNPN and SVGIG (reference sequence). The CDR3 is 13 residues long. DNA of the CDR3: TGTGCCTTTGACCGGGGGGTAAAAAACATTCAGTACTTC. Residues: CAFDRGVKNIQYF.

J is TRBJ2-4 and V is TRBV28, with D unclear. The CDR3 totals 16 residues. Between the trimmed V and J ends, which lost 1 base and 0 bases, there was a span of 10 bases. In germline, CDR1 is MDHEN, CDR2 SYDVKM. The CDR3, as DNA: TGTGCCAGCAGTTTATATGGCGCAGTAGCCAAAAACATTCAGTACTTC. Translation: CASSLYGAVAKNIQYF.

This clonotype was observed many times. The rearrangement joins TRBV12-3 or TRBV12-4 to TRBJ2-7, with D perhaps matching TRBD2 (6 bases). The CDR3 runs 13 residues. V lost 10 bases and J 5 bases, leaving 18 bases between the germline ends. CDR3 region: CATQSGSSHEQYF. Written as DNA, the CDR3 is TGTGCCACCCAGTCCGGGAGTTCCCACGAGCAGTACTTC.

There are many counts of this clonotype. This chain uses TRBV12-3 or TRBV12-4 with TRBJ2-2; perhaps D is TRBD1 or TRBD2 (5 bases each). This CDR3 is built from 15 residues. V was shortened by 6 bases and J by 5 bases, with 16 bases between the two germline ends. DNA of the CDR3: TGTGCCAGCAGCGAGACAGAGGGGAAAACCGGGGAGCTGTTTTTT. Its translation: CASSETEGKTGELFF.

This clonotype was counted many times. The chain has TRBV29-1 and TRBJ1-1, with TRBD1 matching 9 bases. Germline V gene sequence: CDR1 SQVTM, CDR2 ANQGSEA. The junction had 10 bases not matched to a gene; V was cut back by 1 base and J by 4 bases. This CDR3 spans 16 amino acids. In DNA, the CDR3 is TGCAGCGTTGAAGGAGGAACAGGGGGCTTGAGCACTGAAGCTTTCTTT. It codes for CSVEGGTGGLSTEAFF.